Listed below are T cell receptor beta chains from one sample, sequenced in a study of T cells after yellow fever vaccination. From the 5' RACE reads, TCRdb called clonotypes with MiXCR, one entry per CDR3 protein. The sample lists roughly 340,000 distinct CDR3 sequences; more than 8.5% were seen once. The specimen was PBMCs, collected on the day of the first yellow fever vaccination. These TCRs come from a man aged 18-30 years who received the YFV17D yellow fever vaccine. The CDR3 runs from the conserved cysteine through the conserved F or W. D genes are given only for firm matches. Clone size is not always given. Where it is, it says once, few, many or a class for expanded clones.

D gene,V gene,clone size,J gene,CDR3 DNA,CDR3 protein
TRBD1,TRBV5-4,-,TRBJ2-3,TGTGCCAGCAGCACTGGGACAGGGGACACAGATACGCAGTATTTT,CASSTGTGDTDTQYF
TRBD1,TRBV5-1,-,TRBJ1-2,TGCGCCAGCAGCTGGGACAGGGGGCAGGATGGCTACACCTTC,CASSWDRGQDGYTF
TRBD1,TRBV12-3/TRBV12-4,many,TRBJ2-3,TGTGCCAGCAGTTTAAGGGGGCCTAGCACAGATACGCAGTATTTT,CASSLRGPSTDTQYF
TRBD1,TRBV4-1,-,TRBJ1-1,TGCGCCAGCAGCCCCCGGACAGGGTTGAACACTGAAGCTTTCTTT,CASSPRTGLNTEAFF
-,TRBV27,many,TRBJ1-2,TGTGCCAGCAGTTTGGCAGGTCAGGTTGGAGCTAACTATGGCTACACCTTC,CASSLAGQVGANYGYTF
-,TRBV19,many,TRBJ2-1,TGTGCCAGTAGTGTCGACCAAAACTCCTACAATGAGCAGTTCTTC,CASSVDQNSYNEQFF
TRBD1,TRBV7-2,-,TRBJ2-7,TGTGCCAGCAGCCCCTGGACAGGCCCCAGGGAGCAGTACTTC,CASSPWTGPREQYF
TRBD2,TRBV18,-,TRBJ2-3,TGTGCCAGCTCACCATATGACCTAGCGGGGGGGCCCACAGATACGCAGTATTTT,CASSPYDLAGGPTDTQYF
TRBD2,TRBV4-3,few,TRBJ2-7,TGCGCCAGCAGCCAAGTAGCTAGCGGTTACTCCTACGAGCAGTACTTC,CASSQVASGYSYEQYF
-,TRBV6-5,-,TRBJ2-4,TGTGCCAGCAGTTACAGCCAGCTAGCCAAAAACATTCAGTACTTC,CASSYSQLAKNIQYF
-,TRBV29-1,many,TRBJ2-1,TGCAGCGTTCGTGGTTGGAACTACAATGAGCAGTTCTTC,CSVRGWNYNEQFF
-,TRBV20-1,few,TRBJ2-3,TGCAGTGCTAGAGCGGGGGTTCATACGCAGTATTTT,CSARAGVHTQYF
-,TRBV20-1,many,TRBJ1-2,TGCAGTGCTAGGCCGCCTGGGACCGCCCTAGGCTACACCTTC,CSARPPGTALGYTF
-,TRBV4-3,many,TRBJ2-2,TGCGCCAGCAGCCAAGATGGGGGTGGGACCCCGAACACCGGGGAGCTGTTTTTT,CASSQDGGGTPNTGELFF
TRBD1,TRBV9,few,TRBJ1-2,TGTGCCAGCAGCGTAGACCCCGGGACAGAACCCTATGGCTACACCTTC,CASSVDPGTEPYGYTF
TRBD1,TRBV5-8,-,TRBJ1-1,TGTGCCAGCAGCTTCGGCAACAGGGGCGAGGGGAACACTGAAGCTTTCTTT,CASSFGNRGEGNTEAFF
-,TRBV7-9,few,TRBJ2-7,TGTGCCAGCAGCGAGACGAGTAGCTCCTACGAGCAGTACTTC,CASSETSSSYEQYF
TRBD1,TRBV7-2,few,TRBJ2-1,TGTGCCAGCAGCTCGCCGGGACAGGGCTGGTCCACCGAGCAGTTCTTC,CASSSPGQGWSTEQFF
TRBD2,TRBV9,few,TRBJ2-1,TGTGCCAGCAGCGTAGTAGGGACTAGCGGGGGACCCTACAATGAGCAGTTCTTC,CASSVVGTSGGPYNEQFF
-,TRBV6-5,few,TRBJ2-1,TGTGCCAGCAGTTACTCGCACGGGAGCTCCTACAATGAGCAGTTCTTC,CASSYSHGSSYNEQFF
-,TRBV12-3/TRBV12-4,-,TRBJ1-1,TGTGCCAGCAGAACCCTAGGGAACACTGAAGCTTTCTTT,CASRTLGNTEAFF
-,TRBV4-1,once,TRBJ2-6,TGCGCCAGCAGCCTTGACGGAGGGTCCAGCTCTGGGGCCAACGTCCTGACTTTC,CASSLDGGSSSGANVLTF
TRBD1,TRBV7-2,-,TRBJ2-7,TGTGCCAGCAGCTTAGTCGGGACAGGGACCTACGAGCAGTACTTC,CASSLVGTGTYEQYF
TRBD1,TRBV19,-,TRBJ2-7,TGTGCCAGTAGTTCGGACAGGGTTAACTACGAGCAGTACTTC,CASSSDRVNYEQYF
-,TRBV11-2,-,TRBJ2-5,TGTGCCAGCAGCTCAGAAGGAGAGACCCAGTACTTC,CASSSEGETQYF
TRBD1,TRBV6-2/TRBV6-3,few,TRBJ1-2,TGTGCCAGCAGTTACTCGAATGCGGACAGGGGACCTAACTATGGCTACACCTTC,CASSYSNADRGPNYGYTF
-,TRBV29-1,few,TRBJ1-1,TGCAGCGTTGAAGGGACGGAGAACACTGAAGCTTTCTTT,CSVEGTENTEAFF
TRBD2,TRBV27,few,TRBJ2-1,TGTGCCAGCATTCCCGGCGGGGGGGCCGGCCCCTACAATGAGCAGTTCTTC,CASIPGGGAGPYNEQFF
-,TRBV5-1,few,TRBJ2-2,TGCGCCAGCAGCTTGGGGCTACTTGCGAACACCGGGGAGCTGTTTTTT,CASSLGLLANTGELFF
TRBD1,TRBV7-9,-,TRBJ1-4,TGTGCCAGCAGTCCGGAGGGGGCTCAACTGTTTTTT,CASSPEGAQLFF
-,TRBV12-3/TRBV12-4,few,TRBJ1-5,TGTGCCAGCAGTTCGGGGGGAAATAGCAATCAGCCCCAGCATTTT,CASSSGGNSNQPQHF